Ten or more counts support the clone carrying this T cell receptor beta chain. Its antigen remains unknown. Produced via immunoSEQ multiplex PCR; TCRdb's table is partial and in-frame only. This sample comprises roughly 70,000 clones, none seen once only. The sample comes from a study of T cell clonality in common variable immunodeficiency. General study results and limits: The cause of increased CVID clonality remains unclear without subpopulation sequencing. Compared with controls, CVID subjects had fewer shared TCRbeta clones. Fewer deletions and N-nucleotide insertions were reportedly seen in common variable immunodeficiency TCR beta sequences. CVID subjects had higher TCRbeta clonality than healthy controls, most marked in about a third.

This TCR derives from a person between 18 and 70 years old in good health. Sample: peripheral blood mononuclear cells.

This chain's CDR3 is CASSAGELFF. CDR3 DNA (partial): TGTGCCAGCAGCGCCGGGGAG. V is TRBV6-2 or TRBV6-3 and J is TRBJ2-2; D is unresolved. The read terminates 3 residues ahead of where the CDR3 ends, so the germline J gene completes it. Trimming stripped 6 bases from V and 6 bases from J, with 2 bases between. The CDR3 has 10 residues. The germline CDR1 and CDR2 sequences are MNHEY and SVGEGT.